This T cell receptor beta chain was sequenced in a study of naive and memory T cell subsets. Alpha and beta libraries were amplified separately from the second PCR onward. Two oligonucleotides, mixed equimolar, formed the beta constant-region primer covering TRBC1 and TRBC2. TCRdb re-called the UMI-ligation and nested PCR reads with MiXCR, one entry per CDR3 protein. The sample includes 84,000 or so distinct CDR3 sequences, more than 6.5% of them seen just once. This clonotype was seen ten or more times. Its specificity is not known. V was shortened by 0 bases and J by 4 bases, with 6 bases between the two germline ends. CDR3 length: 13 amino acids. Per germline, CDR1 MRHNA and CDR2 SNTAGT. Study outcomes and limitations: Diversity fell and Gini index rose from naive through CM, EM, EMRA. Between naive and memory subsets, TCR abundance power law exponents differed.

Material: central memory CD4+ T cells from blood. This TCR was sampled from a human donor in good health. V gene TRBV6-4 combines with J gene TRBJ1-1; D is undetermined. The CDR3 here is CASSDSYSTEAFF. In DNA form, the CDR3 reads TGTGCCAGCAGTGACTCGTATTCCACTGAAGCTTTCTTT.